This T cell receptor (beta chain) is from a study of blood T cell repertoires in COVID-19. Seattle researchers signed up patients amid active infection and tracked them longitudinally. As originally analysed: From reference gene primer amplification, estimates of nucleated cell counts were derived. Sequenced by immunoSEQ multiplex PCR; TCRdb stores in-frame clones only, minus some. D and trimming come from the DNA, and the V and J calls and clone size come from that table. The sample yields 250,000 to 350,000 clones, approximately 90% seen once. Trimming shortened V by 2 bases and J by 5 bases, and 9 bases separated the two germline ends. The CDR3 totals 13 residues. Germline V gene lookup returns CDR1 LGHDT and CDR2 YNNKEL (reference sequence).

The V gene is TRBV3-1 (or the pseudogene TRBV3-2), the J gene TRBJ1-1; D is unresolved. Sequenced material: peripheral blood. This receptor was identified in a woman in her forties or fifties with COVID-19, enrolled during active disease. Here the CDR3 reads CASSQRGRTEAFF. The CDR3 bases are TGTGCCAGCAGCCAACGAGGTCGGACTGAAGCTTTCTTT.